This paragraph reports one T cell receptor beta chain. This entry comes from a study of blood T cell repertoires in COVID-19. Study summary: Whether acute or convalescent, the COVID-19 samples came from the United States, Italy and Spain. The analysed material was cDNA or gDNA that came from T cells, B-cell-depleted T cells, or PBMCs.

Trimming removed 2 bases at V and 7 bases at J, with 12 bases between. Germline lookup yields CDR1 MNHNS and CDR2 SASEGT. The CDR3 extends over 14 amino acids. Original methodology: Amplified reference gene primers provided the basis for estimating nucleated cell counts. Sequenced by immunoSEQ multiplex PCR; TCRdb stores in-frame clones only, minus some. V and J calls plus clone size are reproduced from that table; the DNA served to infer D and trimming. The profile shows more than 85,000 clones, 70% to 90% of them singletons. The chain employs TRBV6-1 and TRBJ1-5, with a tentative D call TRBD1 (5 bases). Sequenced: peripheral blood. The TCR comes from a man between 65 and 85 years old with acute or convalescent COVID-19. The CDR3 nucleotides read TGTGCCAGCAGTGAATCCGGGGGGGGGCAGCCCCAGCATTTT. This sequence encodes CASSESGGGQPQHF.